This entry concerns a single T cell receptor (beta chain). The antigen is undetermined. The junction departs from germline at one end; a sequencing error may be responsible. The CDR3 is 18 residues long. Germline V gene sequence: CDR1 LGHNT, CDR2 FRNRAP. This sample stems from a study of regulatory T cells in long-lasting Graves disease. Specified time point: newly diagnosed GD, antithyroid drugs for less than 3 months. Generation of the TCR library employed RNA extracted from PBMCs. The authors diagnosed Graves' disease using American Thyroid Association guidelines. iRepertoire HTBI primers and Arm-PCR of CDR3 regions built TCR beta libraries. TCRdb re-analysed the multiplex PCR reads in MiXCR, keeping a single row per CDR3 protein. The table has fewer than 550,000 distinct CDR3 sequences, about a sixth seen once; the top ten hold about 23%. Study findings and constraints: Preferential use of TRBV28, TRBJ1-2 and TRBJ2-5 was seen in persistent disease. Sample size was small, which may have lowered accuracy.

These same records also appear under a second study, on T cells in Graves' hyperthyroidism and ophthalmopathy.

Sequences were derived from peripheral blood mononuclear cells (PBMCs), sampled at new diagnosis, from a patient treated with antithyroid drugs. The chain has TRBV12-5 and TRBJ2-6, with D possibly TRBD1 on 6 matching bases. The receptor was derived from a woman younger than 30 with Graves disease. CDR3 coding DNA: TGTGCTAGTGGTTTATCGGACAGCCGGTACTCTGGGGCCAACGTCCTGACCTTC. It yields the protein CASGLSDSRYSGANVLTF. The full variable domain, its missing parts supplied by reference TRBV12-5 and TRBJ2-6, is DARVTQTPRHKVTEMGQEVTMRCQPILGHNTVFWYRQTMMQGLELLAYFRNRAPLDDSGMPKDRFSAEMPDATLATLKIQPSEPRDSAVYFCASGLSDSRYSGANVLTFGAGSRLTVL.